The T cell receptor beta chain under discussion was sequenced for a study of T cells after yellow fever vaccination. TCRdb reprocessed the 5' RACE reads with MiXCR, giving one entry per CDR3 protein. Of some 220,000 distinct CDR3 sequences in the sample, approximately 3.2% are singletons; the top ten hold 3.2%. This CDR3 contains 15 residues. Germline V gene data show CDR1 as LGHDT and CDR2 as YNNKEL (reference sequence). V lost 1 base, J lost 2 bases, and 10 bases lay in between. This clonotype occurred a few times. The origin of this receptor is a young man who received the YFV17D yellow fever vaccine. This rearrangement joins TRBV3-1 to TRBJ2-3; the D is unclear. The material sequenced was CD4+ T cells sorted from PBMCs, taken 10 days after the yellow fever booster vaccination. CDR3 in DNA: TGTGCCAGCAGCCAAGTCAATGGCTACACAGATACGCAGTATTTT. Protein sequence: CASSQVNGYTDTQYF.